Listed below are T cell receptor beta chains from one sample, sequenced in a study of T-cell reconstitution after alpha-beta-depleted transplantation in children. TCRdb reprocessed the PCR reads with MiXCR, giving one entry per CDR3 protein. The sample holds roughly 420,000 distinct CDR3 sequences; about 17% are singletons and the top ten take just under 30%. Specimen: PBMCs, mostly from graft donor cells, collected 360 days after TCRalphabeta/CD19-depleted stem cell transplant. All receptors derive from a boy under two years old who had a stem cell transplant for Wiskott-Aldrich syndrome, so the T cells may come from the graft donor. CDR3s include the opening cysteine and the closing phenylalanine or tryptophan. D genes are given only for firm matches. Only some rows state a clone size, as once, few, many or a class for expanded clones.

d_gene	v_gene	j_gene	len	abundance	CDR3nt	CDR3aa
TRBD1	TRBV5-1	TRBJ1-5	14	-	TGCGCCAGCAGCCTGACAGGGAGGGATCAGCCCCAGCATTTT	CASSLTGRDQPQHF
-	TRBV14	TRBJ2-1	14	-	TGTGCCAGCAGCCAAGCGGGGGTCCTAGTTGAGCAGTTCTTC	CASSQAGVLVEQFF
-	TRBV30	TRBJ2-2	11	few	TGTGCCTGGAGGGTGGCCGGGGAGCTGTTTTTT	CAWRVAGELFF
-	TRBV18	TRBJ2-5	16	-	TGTGCCAGCTCACCACTGATCGGGGTACCGAAAGAGACCCAGTACTTC	CASSPLIGVPKETQYF
-	TRBV6-5	TRBJ1-4	17	many	TGTGCCAGCAGTCCAACTCGACTCGCTATCCCTAATGAAAAACTGTTTTTT	CASSPTRLAIPNEKLFF
TRBD2	TRBV29-1	TRBJ2-3	12	-	TGCAGCACAAGCGGGGGCACAGATACGCAGTATTTT	CSTSGGTDTQYF
-	TRBV6-5	TRBJ2-5	14	few	TGTGCCAGCAGTTACTCAGGGGGTGAAGAGACCCAGTACTTC	CASSYSGGEETQYF
-	TRBV7-9	TRBJ2-7	16	-	TGTGCCAGCAGCTCCCTGGGGAGGCAGAACTCCTACGAGCAGTACTTC	CASSSLGRQNSYEQYF
-	TRBV12-3/TRBV12-4	TRBJ2-2	13	-	TGTGCCACCCGACAGAGGAACACCGGGGAGCTGCTTTTT	CATRQRNTGELLF
-	TRBV7-9	TRBJ2-3	14	-	TGTGCCAGCAGCTTTCTGGCGGGTACAGATACGCAGTATTTT	CASSFLAGTDTQYF
-	TRBV10-1	TRBJ2-7	15	-	TGCGCCAGCAGTGAGACGTATCTCAAGCTCTACGAGCAGTACTTC	CASSETYLKLYEQYF
TRBD1	TRBV12-3/TRBV12-4	TRBJ2-7	14	-	TGTGCCAGCAGTCGAAGGGGGCTGGTCTACGAGCAGTACTTC	CASSRRGLVYEQYF
-	TRBV14	TRBJ2-1	17	few	TGTGCCAGCAGCCAAGAGTCCTGGCCGAGCTCCTACAATGAGCAGTTCTTC	CASSQESWPSSYNEQFF
-	TRBV6-2/TRBV6-3	TRBJ1-1	15	-	TGTGCCAGCAGCCCCAGATGGTTGGGGAGCACTGAAGCTTTCTTT	CASSPRWLGSTEAFF
-	TRBV24-1	TRBJ2-2	16	few	TGTGCCACCAGTGATCCCACGGACTTTGACACCGGGGAGCTGTTTTTT	CATSDPTDFDTGELFF
-	TRBV12-3/TRBV12-4	TRBJ1-1	15	-	TGTGCCAGCAGTTTAGGCCCAGGGAGGGCCACTGAAGCTTTCTTT	CASSLGPGRATEAFF
TRBD2	TRBV29-1	TRBJ2-1	13	many	TGCAGCGTATCTGGACTAGCGGGACGTGAGCAGTTCTTC	CSVSGLAGREQFF
TRBD2	TRBV12-3/TRBV12-4	TRBJ2-4	19	few	TGTGCCAGCAGTTTAGGCCAGCCGTCGCGGGGGAAGGCCAAAAACATTCAGTACTTC	CASSLGQPSRGKAKNIQYF
TRBD1	TRBV3-1	TRBJ2-7	15	few	TGTGCCAGCAGCCCGAAGACAGGGTTGAAGGACGAGCAGTACTTC	CASSPKTGLKDEQYF
-	TRBV30	TRBJ2-2	13	-	TGTGCCTGGATATGGGGAAACACCGGGGAGCTGTTTTTT	CAWIWGNTGELFF
TRBD2	TRBV7-9	TRBJ2-1	16	few	TGTGCCAGCAGCTTAGGGGGTAGCGGGGGGGCCGATGAGCAGTTCTTC	CASSLGGSGGADEQFF
-	TRBV27	TRBJ1-1	13	few	TGTGCCAGCAGTTTCGACGAGAACACTGAAGCTTTCTTT	CASSFDENTEAFF
-	TRBV20-1	TRBJ2-7	13	-	TGCAGTGCTAGGGTGGGCACTCCCTACGAGCAGTACTTC	CSARVGTPYEQYF
TRBD2	TRBV28	TRBJ2-5	15	-	TGTGCCAGCACCTTAGCGGGGGGCCCACAAGAGACCCAGTACTTC	CASTLAGGPQETQYF